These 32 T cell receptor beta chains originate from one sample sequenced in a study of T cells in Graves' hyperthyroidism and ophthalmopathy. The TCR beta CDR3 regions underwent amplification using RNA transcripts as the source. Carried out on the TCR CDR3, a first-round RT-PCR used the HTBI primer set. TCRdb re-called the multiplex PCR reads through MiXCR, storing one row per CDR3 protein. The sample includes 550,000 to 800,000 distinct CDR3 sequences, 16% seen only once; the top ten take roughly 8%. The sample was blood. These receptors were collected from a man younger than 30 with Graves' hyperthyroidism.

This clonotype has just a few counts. The CDR3 loop reads CSARDGRGRPPYNEQFF. The CDR3 coding sequence is TGCAGTGCTAGAGACGGGAGGGGGAGGCCCCCTTACAATGAGCAGTTCTTC. The genes are TRBV20-1 and TRBJ2-1; 8 nucleotides align to TRBD2. Germline V lookup: CDR1 DFQATT, CDR2 SNEGSKA (reference sequence). The V gene end was trimmed by 0 bases and the J gene end by 4 bases; junction bases not matched to a gene: 11. The CDR3 is 17 residues long.

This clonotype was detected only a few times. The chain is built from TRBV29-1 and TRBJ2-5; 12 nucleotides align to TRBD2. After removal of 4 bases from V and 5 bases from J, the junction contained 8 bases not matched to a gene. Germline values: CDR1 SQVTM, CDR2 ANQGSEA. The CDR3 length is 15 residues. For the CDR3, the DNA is TGCAGCGTTGTCCCTAGCGGGAGGGCCGAGGAGACCCAGTACTTC. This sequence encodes CSVVPSGRAEETQYF.

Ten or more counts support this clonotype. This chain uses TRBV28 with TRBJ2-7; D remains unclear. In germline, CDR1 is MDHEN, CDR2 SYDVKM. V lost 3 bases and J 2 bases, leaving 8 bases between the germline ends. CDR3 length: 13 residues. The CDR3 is CASSLDGPYEQYF. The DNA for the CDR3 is TGTGCCAGCAGTTTGGACGGTCCCTACGAGCAGTACTTC.

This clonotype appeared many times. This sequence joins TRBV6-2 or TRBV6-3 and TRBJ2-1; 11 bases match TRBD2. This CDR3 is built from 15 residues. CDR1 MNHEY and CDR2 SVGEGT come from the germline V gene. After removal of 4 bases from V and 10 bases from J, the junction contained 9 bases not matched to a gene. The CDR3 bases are TGTGCCAGCAGTTTCCCTACTAGCGGGAGTGACGAGCAGTTCTTC. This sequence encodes CASSFPTSGSDEQFF.

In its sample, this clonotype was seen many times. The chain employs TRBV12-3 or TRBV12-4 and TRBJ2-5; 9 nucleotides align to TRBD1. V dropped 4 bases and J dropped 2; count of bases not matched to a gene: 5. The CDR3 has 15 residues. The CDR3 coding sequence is TGTGCCAGCAGTTGGGACAGGGACGTACAAGAGACCCAGTACTTC. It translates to CASSWDRDVQETQYF.

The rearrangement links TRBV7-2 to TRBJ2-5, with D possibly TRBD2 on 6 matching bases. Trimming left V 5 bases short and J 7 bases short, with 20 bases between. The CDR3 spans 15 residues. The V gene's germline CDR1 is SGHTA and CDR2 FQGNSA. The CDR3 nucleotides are TGTGCCAGCAGCCCCGTAACCCGCCCCGGGAGGACCCAGTACTTC. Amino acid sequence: CASSPVTRPGRTQYF.

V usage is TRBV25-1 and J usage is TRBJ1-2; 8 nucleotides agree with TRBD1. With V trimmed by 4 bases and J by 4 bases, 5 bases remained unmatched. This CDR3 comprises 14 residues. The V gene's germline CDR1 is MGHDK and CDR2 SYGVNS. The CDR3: CASSGPGTGYGYTF. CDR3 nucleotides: TGTGCCAGCAGTGGCCCTGGGACAGGCTATGGCTACACCTTC.

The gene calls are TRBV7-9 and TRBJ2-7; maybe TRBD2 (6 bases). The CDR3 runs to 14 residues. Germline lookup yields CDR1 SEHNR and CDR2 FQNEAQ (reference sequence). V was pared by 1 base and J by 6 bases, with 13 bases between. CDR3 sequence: CASSLGQMGGEQYF. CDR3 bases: TGTGCCAGCAGCTTAGGTCAGATGGGGGGCGAGCAGTACTTC.

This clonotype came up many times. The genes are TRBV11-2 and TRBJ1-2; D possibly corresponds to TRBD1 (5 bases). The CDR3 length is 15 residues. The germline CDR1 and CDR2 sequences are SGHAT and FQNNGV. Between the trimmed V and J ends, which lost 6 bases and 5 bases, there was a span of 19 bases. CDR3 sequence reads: CASRIKTGNWYGYTF. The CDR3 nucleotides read TGTGCCAGCAGGATAAAAACAGGAAACTGGTATGGCTACACCTTC.

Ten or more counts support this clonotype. Written as DNA, the CDR3 is TGTGCCAGCAGCAGGAGCTCCTACGAGCAGTACTTC. Amino acids: CASSRSSYEQYF. This chain uses TRBV7-2 with TRBJ2-7; D ambiguous. V lost 5 bases, J lost 0 bases, and 5 bases lay in between. Germline lookup yields CDR1 SGHTA and CDR2 FQGNSA. This CDR3 comprises 12 residues.

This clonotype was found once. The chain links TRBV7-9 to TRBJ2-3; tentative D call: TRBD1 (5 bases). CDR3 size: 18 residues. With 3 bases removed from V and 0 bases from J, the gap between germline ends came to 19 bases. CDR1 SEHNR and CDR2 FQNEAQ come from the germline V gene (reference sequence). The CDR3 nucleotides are TGTGCCAGCAGCTTCCCCCCCAGGGCAGGAGCTAGCACAGATACGCAGTATTTT. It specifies CASSFPPRAGASTDTQYF.

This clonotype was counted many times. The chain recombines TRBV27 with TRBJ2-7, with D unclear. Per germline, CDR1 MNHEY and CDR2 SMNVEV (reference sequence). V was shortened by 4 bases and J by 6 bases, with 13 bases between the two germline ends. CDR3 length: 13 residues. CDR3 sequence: CASSSSTVGEQYF. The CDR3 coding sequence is TGTGCCAGCAGTTCCTCAACCGTCGGCGAGCAGTACTTC.

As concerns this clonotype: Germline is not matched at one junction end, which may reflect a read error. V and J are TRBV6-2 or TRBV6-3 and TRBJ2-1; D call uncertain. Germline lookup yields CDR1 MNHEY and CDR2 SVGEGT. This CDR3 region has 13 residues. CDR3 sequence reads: CASRPQRADEKLF. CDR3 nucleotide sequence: TGTGCCAGCAGACCTCAAAGGGCGGATGAGAAGCTCTTC.

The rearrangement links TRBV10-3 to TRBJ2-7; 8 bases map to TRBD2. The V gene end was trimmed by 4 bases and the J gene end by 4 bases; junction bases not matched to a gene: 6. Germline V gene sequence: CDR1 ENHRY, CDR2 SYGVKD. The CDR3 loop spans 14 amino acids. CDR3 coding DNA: TGTGCCATCAGTGGGGCGGGAGGAGGGTACGAGCAGTACTTC. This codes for CAISGAGGGYEQYF.

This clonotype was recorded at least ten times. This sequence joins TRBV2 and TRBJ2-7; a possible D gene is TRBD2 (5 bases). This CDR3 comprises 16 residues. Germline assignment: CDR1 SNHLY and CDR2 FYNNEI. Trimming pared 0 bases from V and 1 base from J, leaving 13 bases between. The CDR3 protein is CASSEALHEGSYEQYF. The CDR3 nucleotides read TGTGCCAGCAGTGAAGCGCTTCACGAGGGTTCCTACGAGCAGTACTTC.

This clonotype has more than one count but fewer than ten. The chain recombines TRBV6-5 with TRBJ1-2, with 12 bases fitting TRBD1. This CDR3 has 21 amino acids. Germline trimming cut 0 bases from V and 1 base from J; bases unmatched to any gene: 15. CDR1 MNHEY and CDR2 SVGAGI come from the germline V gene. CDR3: CASSYSLTPGDRGLGNYGYTF. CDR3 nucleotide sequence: TGTGCCAGCAGTTACTCTCTAACCCCCGGGGACAGGGGGCTGGGTAACTATGGCTACACCTTC.

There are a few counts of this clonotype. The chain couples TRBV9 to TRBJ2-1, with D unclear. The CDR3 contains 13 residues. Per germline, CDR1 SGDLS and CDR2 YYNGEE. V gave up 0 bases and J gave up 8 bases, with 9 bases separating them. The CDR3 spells CASSVGAGHEQFF. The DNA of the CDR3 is TGTGCCAGCAGCGTAGGGGCAGGCCATGAGCAGTTCTTC.

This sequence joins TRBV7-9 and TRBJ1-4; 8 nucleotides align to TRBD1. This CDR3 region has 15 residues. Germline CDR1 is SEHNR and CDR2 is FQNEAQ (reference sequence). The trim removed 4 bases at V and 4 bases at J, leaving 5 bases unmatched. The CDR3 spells CASSSTGVGNEKLFF. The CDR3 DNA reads TGTGCCAGCAGCTCGACAGGGGTCGGTAATGAAAAACTGTTTTTT. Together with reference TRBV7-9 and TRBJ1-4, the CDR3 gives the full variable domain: DTGVSQNPRHKITKRGQNVTFRCDPISEHNRLYWYRQTLGQGPEFLTYFQNEAQLEKSRLLSDRFSAERPKGSFSTLEIQRTEQGDSAMYLCASSSTGVGNEKLFFGSGTQLSVL.

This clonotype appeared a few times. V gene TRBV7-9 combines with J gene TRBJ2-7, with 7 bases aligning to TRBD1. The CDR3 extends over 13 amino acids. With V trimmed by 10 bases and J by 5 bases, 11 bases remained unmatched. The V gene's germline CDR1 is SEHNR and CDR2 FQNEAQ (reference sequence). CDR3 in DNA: TGTGCCACCCAGACAGGGAAATTTAACGAGCAGTACTTC. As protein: CATQTGKFNEQYF. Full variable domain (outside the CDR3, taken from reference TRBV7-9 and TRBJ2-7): DTGVSQNPRHKITKRGQNVTFRCDPISEHNRLYWYRQTLGQGPEFLTYFQNEAQLEKSRLLSDRFSAERPKGSFSTLEIQRTEQGDSAMYLCATQTGKFNEQYFGPGTRLTVT.

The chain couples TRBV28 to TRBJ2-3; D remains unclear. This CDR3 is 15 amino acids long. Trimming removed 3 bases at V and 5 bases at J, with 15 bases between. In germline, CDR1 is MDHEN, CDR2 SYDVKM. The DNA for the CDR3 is TGTGCCAGCAGTTTTCAGGCCGCCGAAGGAGATACGCAGTATTTT. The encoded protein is CASSFQAAEGDTQYF.

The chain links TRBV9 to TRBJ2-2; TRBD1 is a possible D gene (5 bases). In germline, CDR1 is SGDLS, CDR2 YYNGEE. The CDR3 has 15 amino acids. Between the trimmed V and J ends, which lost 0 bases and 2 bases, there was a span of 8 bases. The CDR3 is CASSVVDTNTGELFF. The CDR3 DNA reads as TGTGCCAGCAGCGTAGTGGACACCAACACCGGGGAGCTGTTTTTT. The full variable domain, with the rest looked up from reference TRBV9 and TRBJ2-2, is DSGVTQTPKHLITATGQRVTLRCSPRSGDLSVYWYQQSLDQGLQFLIQYYNGEERAKGNILERFSAQQFPDLHSELNLSSLELGDSALYFCASSVVDTNTGELFFGEGSRLTVL.

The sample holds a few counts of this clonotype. CDR3 in amino acids: CATVGRNTEAFF. The CDR3 coding sequence is TGTGCCACCGTCGGTCGGAACACTGAAGCTTTCTTT. V is TRBV10-3 and J is TRBJ1-1; D ambiguous. There are 12 residues in the CDR3. V was trimmed by 10 bases and J by 1 base, leaving 10 bases between them. Germline CDR1 is ENHRY and CDR2 is SYGVKD.

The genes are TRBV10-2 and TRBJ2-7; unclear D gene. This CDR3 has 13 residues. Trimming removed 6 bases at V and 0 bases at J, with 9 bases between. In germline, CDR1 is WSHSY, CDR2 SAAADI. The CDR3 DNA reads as TGCGCCAGCAGGAGCGAGCCCTCCTACGAGCAGTACTTC. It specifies CASRSEPSYEQYF.

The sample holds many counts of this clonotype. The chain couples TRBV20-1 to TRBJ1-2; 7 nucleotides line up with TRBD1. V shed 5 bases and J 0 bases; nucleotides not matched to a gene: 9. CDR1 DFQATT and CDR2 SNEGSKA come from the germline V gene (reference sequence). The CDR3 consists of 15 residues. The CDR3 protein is CSAYTGEGSNYGYTF. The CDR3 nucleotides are TGCAGTGCTTACACAGGGGAAGGCTCTAACTATGGCTACACCTTC.

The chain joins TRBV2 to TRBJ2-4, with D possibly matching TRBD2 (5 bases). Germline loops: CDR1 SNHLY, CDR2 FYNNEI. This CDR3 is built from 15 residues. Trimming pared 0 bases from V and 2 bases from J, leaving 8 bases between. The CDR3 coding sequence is TGTGCCAGCAGTGAAGCCACGGGGACCAAAAACATTCAGTACTTC. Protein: CASSEATGTKNIQYF.

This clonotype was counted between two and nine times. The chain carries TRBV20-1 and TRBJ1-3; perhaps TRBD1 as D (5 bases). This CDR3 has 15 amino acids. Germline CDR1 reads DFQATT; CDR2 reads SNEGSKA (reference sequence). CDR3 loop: CSVSGAADSGNTIYF. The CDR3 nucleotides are TGCAGCGTCAGCGGGGCAGCCGACTCTGGAAACACCATATATTTT.

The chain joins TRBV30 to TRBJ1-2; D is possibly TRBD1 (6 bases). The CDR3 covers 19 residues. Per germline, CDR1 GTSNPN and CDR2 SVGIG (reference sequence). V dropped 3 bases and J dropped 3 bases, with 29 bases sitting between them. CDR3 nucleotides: TGTGCCTGGAGGCTAATAGGGAACAGGGCCCGCCCGGGAGACTATGGCTACACCTTC. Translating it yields CAWRLIGNRARPGDYGYTF. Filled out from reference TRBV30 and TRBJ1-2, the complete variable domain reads SQTIHQWPATLVQPVGSPLSLECTVEGTSNPNLYWYRQAAGRGLQLLFYSVGIGQISSEVPQNLSASRPQDRQFILSSKKLLLSDSGFYLCAWRLIGNRARPGDYGYTFGSGTRLTVV.

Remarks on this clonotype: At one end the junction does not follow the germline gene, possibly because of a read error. This CDR3 is CASSRGPEETQCF. In DNA, the CDR3 is TGTGCCAGCAGTCGGGGACCTGAAGAGACCCAGTGCTTC. This chain links TRBV12-3 or TRBV12-4 with TRBJ2-5, with D perhaps given as TRBD1 or TRBD2 (5 bases each). This CDR3 is 13 amino acids long.

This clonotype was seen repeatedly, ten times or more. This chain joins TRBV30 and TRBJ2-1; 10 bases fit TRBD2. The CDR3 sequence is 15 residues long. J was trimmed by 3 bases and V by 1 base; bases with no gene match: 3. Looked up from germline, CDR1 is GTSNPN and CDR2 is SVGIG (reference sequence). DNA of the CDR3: TGTGCCTGGAGTGGTAGCGGGAGGATCTACAATGAGCAGTTCTTC. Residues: CAWSGSGRIYNEQFF.

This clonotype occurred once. The CDR3 DNA reads TGTGCCATCAGTGAGTCGATGGGACAGGGAGATACGCAGTATTTT. This translates into CAISESMGQGDTQYF. V and J are TRBV10-3 and TRBJ2-3; the match to TRBD1 covers 9 bases. After removal of 0 bases from V and 5 bases from J, the junction contained 3 bases not matched to a gene. CDR1 is ENHRY and CDR2 is SYGVKD in the germline V gene. CDR3 length: 15 residues.

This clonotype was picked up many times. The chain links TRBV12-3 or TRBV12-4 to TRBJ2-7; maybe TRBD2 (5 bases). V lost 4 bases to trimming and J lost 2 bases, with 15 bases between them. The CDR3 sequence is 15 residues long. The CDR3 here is CASSSSRSAAYEQYF. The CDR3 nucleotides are TGTGCCAGCAGTTCTAGCCGGTCCGCAGCCTACGAGCAGTACTTC.

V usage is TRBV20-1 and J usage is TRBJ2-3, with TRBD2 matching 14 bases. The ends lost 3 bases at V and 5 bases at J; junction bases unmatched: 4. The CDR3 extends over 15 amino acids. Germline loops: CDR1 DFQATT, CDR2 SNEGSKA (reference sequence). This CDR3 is CSARGLAGAVDTQYF. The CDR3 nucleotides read TGCAGTGCTAGGGGACTAGCGGGAGCTGTAGATACGCAGTATTTT.